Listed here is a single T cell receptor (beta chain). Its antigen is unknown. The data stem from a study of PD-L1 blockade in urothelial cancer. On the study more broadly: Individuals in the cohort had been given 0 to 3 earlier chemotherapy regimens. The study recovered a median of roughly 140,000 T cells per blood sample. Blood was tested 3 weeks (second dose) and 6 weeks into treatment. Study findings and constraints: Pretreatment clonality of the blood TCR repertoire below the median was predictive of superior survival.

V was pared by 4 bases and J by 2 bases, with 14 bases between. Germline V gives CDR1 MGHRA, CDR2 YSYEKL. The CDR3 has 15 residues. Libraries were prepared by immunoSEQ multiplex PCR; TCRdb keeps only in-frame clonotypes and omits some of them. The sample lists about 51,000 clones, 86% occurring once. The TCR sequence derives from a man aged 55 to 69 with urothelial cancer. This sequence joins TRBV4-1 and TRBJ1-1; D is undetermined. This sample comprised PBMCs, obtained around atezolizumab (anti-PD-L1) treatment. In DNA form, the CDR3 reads TGCGCCAGCAGCCCTAGTAAGGGAGGAAACACTGAAGCTTTCTTT. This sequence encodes CASSPSKGGNTEAFF.